This record covers a single TCR beta chain. The data were obtained in a study of blood T cell repertoires in COVID-19. Study details: Acute-phase and convalescent COVID-19 samples originated in the United States, Italy and Spain.

The CDR3 is made up of 17 amino acids. CDR1 and CDR2 from the germline V gene are MNHEY and SVGEGT. V dropped 6 bases and J dropped 0 bases, with 20 bases sitting between them. Original processing notes: By means of reference gene primer amplification, nucleated cell counts were estimated. Measured with immunoSEQ multiplex PCR; TCRdb has only the in-frame clones, and not every one. Clone size and V and J calls were adopted from that table, with D and trimming inferred from the DNA. Found here are about 150,000 clones, about 86% of them singletons; the top ten hold under 3.5%. This TCR came from a man between 65 and 85 years old with acute or convalescent COVID-19. The chain carries TRBV6-2 or TRBV6-3 and TRBJ1-2; the D gene is possibly TRBD1 (6 bases). The sample taken for sequencing was peripheral blood. The CDR3: CASSSAADRQANYGYTF. The CDR3 bases are TGTGCCAGCAGCTCCGCCGCCGACAGGCAAGCTAACTATGGCTACACCTTC.